A single sample is the source of the 8 T cell receptor beta chains below, sequenced in a study of long-term antiretroviral therapy in people with HIV. The assay, immunoSEQ v3.0, was run at survey level. Method: immunoSEQ multiplex PCR; TCRdb's copy keeps in-frame clones and lacks some. The sample shows under 15,000 clones, roughly 90% of them seen only once. Sequencing used unsorted PBMCs, obtained 2.1 years after starting antiretroviral therapy. The receptors come from a woman in her thirties or forties with HIV.

The chain joins TRBV9 to TRBJ2-2; D uncertain. Trimming stripped 0 bases from V and 7 bases from J, with 13 bases between. Germline V gene sequence: CDR1 SGDLS, CDR2 YYNGEE. CDR3 length: 15 residues. The CDR3 spells CASSVGRDPGGELFF. The CDR3 DNA reads as TGTGCCAGCAGCGTAGGAAGAGACCCGGGCGGGGAGCTGTTTTTT.

The chain employs TRBV19 and TRBJ1-1; the match to TRBD1 covers 9 bases. CDR1 is LNHDA and CDR2 is SQIVND in the germline V gene (reference sequence). The CDR3 sequence is 15 residues long. The junction had 9 bases not matched to a gene; V was cut back by 4 bases and J by 6 bases. DNA for the CDR3: TGTGCCAGTAGTAACCGGGACAGGGATTGGGCTGAAGCTTTCTTT. Amino acid sequence: CASSNRDRDWAEAFF.

The rearrangement uses TRBV5-4 and TRBJ1-1, with D tentatively TRBD1 (5 bases). Germline V gene data show CDR1 as SGHNT and CDR2 as YYREEE (reference sequence). This CDR3 region has 16 residues. Trimming stripped 4 bases from V and 1 base from J, with 17 bases between. The CDR3 region is CASSRDDKSRNTEAFF. CDR3 coding DNA: TGTGCCAGCAGCCGGGACGACAAAAGTAGGAACACTGAAGCTTTCTTT.

This chain joins TRBV6-5 and TRBJ1-5; no clear D. Trimming removed 5 bases at V and 5 bases at J, with 7 bases between. Germline V gene sequence: CDR1 MNHEY, CDR2 SVGAGI. This CDR3 has 12 amino acids. The CDR3 loop reads CASSRRDQPQHF. CDR3 DNA: TGTGCCAGCAGTAGACGGGATCAGCCCCAGCATTTT.

This clone has only one observation. This chain uses TRBV10-3 with TRBJ1-5; 7 nucleotides line up with TRBD1. The CDR3 is 14 amino acids. V shed 2 bases and J 9 bases; nucleotides not matched to a gene: 7. CDR1 and CDR2 from the germline V gene are ENHRY and SYGVKD. CDR3 nucleotides: TGTGCCATCAGTGAGGAGACAGGGCAGGGGCCCCAGCATTTT. It encodes CAISEETGQGPQHF.

The chain is built from TRBV19 and TRBJ2-1; 10 bases agree with TRBD2. V shed 6 bases, J shed 0 bases, and the junction held 5 bases outside the gene matches. The CDR3 has 16 residues. CDR1 and CDR2 from the germline V gene are LNHDA and SQIVND (reference sequence). The CDR3 sequence: CASSKRGGSSYNEQFF. Here the CDR3 DNA reads TGTGCCAGTAGCAAGCGGGGGGGTAGCTCCTACAATGAGCAGTTCTTC.

The rearrangement uses TRBV5-5 and TRBJ1-1; D possibly corresponds to TRBD1 (5 bases). V was pared by 0 bases and J by 7 bases, with 10 bases between. Germline CDR1 is SGHKS and CDR2 is YYEKEE (reference sequence). The CDR3 is 13 amino acids. Here the CDR3 DNA reads TGTGCCAGCAGCTTGGTAACAGGCGATGAAGCTTTCTTT. This encodes CASSLVTGDEAFF.

By its share, this clone is medium-sized. This sequence joins TRBV7-9 and TRBJ1-1, with 10 bases aligning to TRBD1. With 1 base clipped from V and 1 base from J, the junction kept 6 bases outside the gene matches. Germline CDR1 and CDR2: SEHNR and FQNEAQ (reference sequence). CDR3 length: 17 residues. CDR3 in DNA: TGTGCCAGCAGCTTAGGTGGGACAGGGGTAGGGAACACTGAAGCTTTCTTT. Protein: CASSLGGTGVGNTEAFF.